This TCR beta chain was found in a study of blood T cell repertoires in COVID-19. Background on the study: The analysed material was cDNA or gDNA that came from T cells, B-cell-depleted T cells, or PBMCs.

CDR3 length equals 13 residues. CDR1 and CDR2 (germline): SGHNT, YENEEA. Trimming removed 1 base at V and 4 bases at J, with 7 bases between. The assay was immunoSEQ multiplex PCR, and TCRdb's table has in-frame clones only and misses some. The sample shows fewer than 200,000 clones, around 87% of them seen only once. This clonotype originated in an older woman with COVID-19, enrolled during active disease. The specimen was peripheral blood. The rearrangement links TRBV11-3 to TRBJ1-1, with D maybe TRBD1 (6 bases). CDR3 DNA sequence: TGTGCCAGCAGCTTAGTACAGGGCACTGAAGCTTTCTTT. Its translation: CASSLVQGTEAFF. The whole variable domain, filled in from reference TRBV11-3 and TRBJ1-1, reads EAGVVQSPRYKIIEKKQPVAFWCNPISGHNTLYWYLQNLGQGPELLIRYENEEAVDDSQLPKDRFSAERLKGVDSTLKIQPAELGDSAVYLCASSLVQGTEAFFGQGTRLTVV.